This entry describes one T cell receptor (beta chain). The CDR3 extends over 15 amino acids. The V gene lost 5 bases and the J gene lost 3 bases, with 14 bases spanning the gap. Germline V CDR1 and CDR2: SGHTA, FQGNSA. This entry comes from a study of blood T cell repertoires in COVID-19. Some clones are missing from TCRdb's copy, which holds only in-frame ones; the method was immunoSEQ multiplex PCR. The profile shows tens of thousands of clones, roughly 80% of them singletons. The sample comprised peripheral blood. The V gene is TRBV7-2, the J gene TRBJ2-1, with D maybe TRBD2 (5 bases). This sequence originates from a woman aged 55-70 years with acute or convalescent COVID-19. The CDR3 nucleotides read TGTGCCAGCAGCGCGGGTCCTGGGTACTACAATGAGCAGTTCTTC. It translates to CASSAGPGYYNEQFF.